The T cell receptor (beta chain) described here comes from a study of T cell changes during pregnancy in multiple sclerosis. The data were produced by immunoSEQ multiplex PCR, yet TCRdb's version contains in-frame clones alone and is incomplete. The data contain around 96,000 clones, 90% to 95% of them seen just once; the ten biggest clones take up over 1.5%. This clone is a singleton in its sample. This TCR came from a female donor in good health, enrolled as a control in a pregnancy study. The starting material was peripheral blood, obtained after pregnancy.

The CDR3 here is CASSLSSAYNEQFF. DNA of the CDR3: TGTGCCAGCAGCCTCTCCAGTGCCTACAATGAGCAGTTCTTC. V and J are TRBV14 and TRBJ2-1; D unclear. V lost 4 bases and J lost 2, with 9 bases in between. This CDR3 comprises 14 residues. Germline V gene sequence: CDR1 SGHDN, CDR2 FVKESK.